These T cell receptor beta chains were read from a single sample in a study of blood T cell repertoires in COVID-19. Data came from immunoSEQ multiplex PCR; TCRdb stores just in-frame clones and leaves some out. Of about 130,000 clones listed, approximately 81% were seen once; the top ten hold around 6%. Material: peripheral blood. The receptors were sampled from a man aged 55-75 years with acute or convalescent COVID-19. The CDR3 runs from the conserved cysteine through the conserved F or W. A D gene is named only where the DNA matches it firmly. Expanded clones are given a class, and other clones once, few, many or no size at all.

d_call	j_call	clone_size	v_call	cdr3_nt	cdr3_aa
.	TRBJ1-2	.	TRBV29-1	TGCAGCGTTGAGGGGTGGGGAGCCTATGGCTACACCTTC	CSVEGWGAYGYTF
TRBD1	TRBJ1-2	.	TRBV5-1	TGCGCCAGCAGCTTGGCCGGGACAGGGACCTATGGCTACACCTTC	CASSLAGTGTYGYTF
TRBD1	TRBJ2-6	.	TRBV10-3	TGTGCCATCAGTGATCCAGGGGGTGGGGCCAACGTCCTGACTTTC	CAISDPGGGANVLTF
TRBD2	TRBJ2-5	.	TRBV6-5	TGTGCCAGCAAGGGACTAGCGGGAGGAGGAGAGACCCAGTACTTC	CASKGLAGGGETQYF
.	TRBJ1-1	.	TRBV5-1	TGCGCCAGCAGCTCCCCGGGGGGAACTGAAGCTTTCTTT	CASSSPGGTEAFF
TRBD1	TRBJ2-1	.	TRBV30	TGTGCCTGGCAATCAGGACAGGTAAGAAATGAGCAGTTCTTC	CAWQSGQVRNEQFF
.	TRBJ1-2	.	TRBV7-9	TGTGCCAGCAGCTTAGGAGGCGGGCAGCTTGGCTACACCTTC	CASSLGGGQLGYTF
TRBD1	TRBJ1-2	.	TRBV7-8	TGTGCCAGCAGCTTAGCGGGACAGGTCGGTGGCTACACCTTC	CASSLAGQVGGYTF
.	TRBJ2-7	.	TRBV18	TGTGCCAGCTCACCAGCCTCCGGCGGCTACGAGCAGTACTTC	CASSPASGGYEQYF
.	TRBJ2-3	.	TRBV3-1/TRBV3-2	TGTGCCAGCAGCACCTATGGTGGGAGCGACTATACGCAGTATTTT	CASSTYGGSDYTQYF
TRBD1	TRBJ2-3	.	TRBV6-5	TGTGCCAGCACCACAGGGGTGGGCGCAGATACGCAGTATTTT	CASTTGVGADTQYF
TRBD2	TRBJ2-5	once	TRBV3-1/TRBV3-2	TGTGCCAGCAGTCCCGGGACTAGCGGGAGGGAGACCCAGTACTTC	CASSPGTSGRETQYF
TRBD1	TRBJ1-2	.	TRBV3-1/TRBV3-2	TGTGCCAGCGGGACAGGGGGTAACTATGGCTACACCTTC	CASGTGGNYGYTF
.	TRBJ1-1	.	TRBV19	TGTGCCAGTTTCTCCGCCAGGGGCCAGAACACTGAAGCTTTCTTT	CASFSARGQNTEAFF
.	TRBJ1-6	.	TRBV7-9	TGTGCCAGCACCACGACACGGGACACCCCGAGCTCCTATAATTCACCCCTCCACTTT	CASTTTRDTPSSYNSPLHF
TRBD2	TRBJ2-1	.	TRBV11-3	TGTGCCAGCAGCTTAAACCCTCGGGGACTAGCGGGGGCGCATGAGCAGTTCTTC	CASSLNPRGLAGAHEQFF
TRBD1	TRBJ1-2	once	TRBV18	TGTGCCAGCTCCACGGCGGCAGGGGGCTATGGCTACACCTTC	CASSTAAGGYGYTF
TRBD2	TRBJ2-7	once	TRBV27	TGTGCCAGCAGTTCACTTTCCCGCCCAGCGGGAGTCCCTCTCTACGAGCAGTACTTC	CASSSLSRPAGVPLYEQYF
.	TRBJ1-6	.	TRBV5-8	TGTGCCAGCAGCCCGCAGGGGATTTCACCCCTCCACTTT	CASSPQGISPLHF
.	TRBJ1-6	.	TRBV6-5	TGTGCCAGCAGTTACTCGAAGCAGGGTGGGTCACCCCTCCACTTT	CASSYSKQGGSPLHF
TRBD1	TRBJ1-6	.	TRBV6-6	TGTGCCAGCAGTGGGGGACAGTATAATTCACCCCTCCACTTT	CASSGGQYNSPLHF
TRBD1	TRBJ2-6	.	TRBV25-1	TGTGCCAGCGGACAGGGGGAGGTGTCTGGGGCCAACGTCCTGACTTTC	CASGQGEVSGANVLTF
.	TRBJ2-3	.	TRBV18	TGTGCCAGCTCACCACGGGAGCAAGGGACAGATACGCAGTATTTT	CASSPREQGTDTQYF
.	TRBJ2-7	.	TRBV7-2	TGTGCCAGCAGCTTATACAGGGTCTCCTACGAGCAGTACTTC	CASSLYRVSYEQYF
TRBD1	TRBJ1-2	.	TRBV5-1	TGCGCCAGCAGCTTGACAGGGGAATATGGCTACACCTTC	CASSLTGEYGYTF
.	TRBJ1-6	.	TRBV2	TGTGCCAGCAGTGAGGCGGAGAATTCACCCCTCCACTTT	CASSEAENSPLHF
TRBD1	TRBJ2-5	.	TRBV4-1	TGCGCCAGCAGGCGAGGACAGGGGACGGAGACCCAGTACTTC	CASRRGQGTETQYF
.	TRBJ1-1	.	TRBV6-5	TGTGCCAGCAGGGGCAGCAACACTGAAGCTTTCTTT	CASRGSNTEAFF
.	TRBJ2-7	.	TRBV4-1	TGCGCCAGCAGCCAAGTACTTGGAAGGAGCTCCTACGAGCAGTACTTC	CASSQVLGRSSYEQYF
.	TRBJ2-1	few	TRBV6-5	TGTGCCAGCAAAAGCCCGAAGAACGACAATGAGCAGTTCTTC	CASKSPKNDNEQFF
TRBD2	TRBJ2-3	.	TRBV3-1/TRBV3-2	TGTGCCAGCAGCCAAGATCTCGGGACTAGCGGGGGTGCAGATACGCAGTATTTT	CASSQDLGTSGGADTQYF
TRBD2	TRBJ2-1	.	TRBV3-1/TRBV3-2	TGTGCCAGCAGCCAACGGACTAGCAATGAGCAGTTCTTC	CASSQRTSNEQFF
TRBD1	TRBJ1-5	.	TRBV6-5	TGTGCCAGCCAAGGACAGGAAAATCAGCCCCAGCATTTT	CASQGQENQPQHF
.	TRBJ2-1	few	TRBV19	TGTGCCAGTAGTACGACGAGACTAGGTCACAATGAGCAGTTCTTC	CASSTTRLGHNEQFF
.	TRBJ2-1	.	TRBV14	TGTGCCAGCAGCCAAGAACTAGTAGGTCCCCTCCATGAGCAGTTCTTC	CASSQELVGPLHEQFF
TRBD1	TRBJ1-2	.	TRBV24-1	TGTGCCACCAGTCCTACAGGGGGCAGAACTCTCTCCGGCTACACCTTC	CATSPTGGRTLSGYTF
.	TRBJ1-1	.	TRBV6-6	TGTGCCAGCAGTTTCGACGGGGATGAAGCTTTCTTT	CASSFDGDEAFF
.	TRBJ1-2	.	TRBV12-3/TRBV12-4	TGTGCCAGCAGACTATACTATGGCTACACCTTC	CASRLYYGYTF
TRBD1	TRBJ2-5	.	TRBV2	TGTGCCAGCAGTAGACAGGGAGAGACCCAGTACTTC	CASSRQGETQYF
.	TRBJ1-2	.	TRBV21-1	TGTGCCAGCAGCAAACAGACGACAGGGGGCGATGGCTACACCTTC	CASSKQTTGGDGYTF
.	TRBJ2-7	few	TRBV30	TGTGCCTGGACCCCGACAGGCCCCTACGAGCAGTACTTC	CAWTPTGPYEQYF
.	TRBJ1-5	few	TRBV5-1	TGCGCCAGCAGCTTGGGACAGGCAGAACAGCCCCAGCATTTT	CASSLGQAEQPQHF
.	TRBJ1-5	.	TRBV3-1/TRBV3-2	TGTGCCAGCAGCCCTGGAGGCGGTCATCAGCCCCAGCATTTT	CASSPGGGHQPQHF
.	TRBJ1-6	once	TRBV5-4	TGTGCCAGCAGCTTGAATATATGGGGCTCGAATTCACCCCTCCACTTT	CASSLNIWGSNSPLHF
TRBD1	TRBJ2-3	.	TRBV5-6	TGTGCCAGCAGCCGGACAGGGGAATACACAGATACGCAGTATTTT	CASSRTGEYTDTQYF
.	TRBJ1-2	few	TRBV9	TGTGCCAGCAGCGCCCCTCTAAGTAGTGGCTACACCTTC	CASSAPLSSGYTF